The 26 T cell receptor beta chains presented below share a single source sample, sequenced in a study of memory CD4+ T cells and cytomegalovirus serostatus. This table comes from immunoSEQ multiplex PCR, and its TCRdb copy is limited to in-frame clones, with some not included. The table has 40,000 to 55,000 clones, over 60% seen once; the top ten hold 1.9%. Single viable CD3+CD4+CD8-CD45RO+ cells were sorted as the memory CD4+ T cells. The sequenced sample was memory CD4+ T cells from blood. These receptors all come from an adult in good health and CMV-seronegative.

The chain is built from TRBV5-1 and TRBJ1-4; 12 nucleotides match TRBD1. Unmatched junction bases numbered 6, after V lost 4 bases and J lost 8 bases. Germline V CDR1 and CDR2: SGHRS, YFSETQ. The CDR3 is made up of 15 amino acids. This CDR3 is CASSLGTGGREKLFF. The CDR3 DNA reads as TGCGCCAGCAGCCTGGGGACAGGGGGCCGGGAAAAACTGTTTTTT.

The CDR3 DNA reads as TGTGCCAGCAGCTTAGGCGCAGGGGCCTATGGCTACACCTTC. Amino acids: CASSLGAGAYGYTF. The chain joins TRBV7-8 to TRBJ1-2; D is perhaps TRBD1 (6 bases). Germline values: CDR1 SGHVS, CDR2 FQNEAQ. V lost 1 base and J 4 bases, leaving 10 bases between the germline ends. This CDR3 is built from 14 residues.

J is TRBJ1-2 and V is TRBV19; TRBD1 matches at 10 bases. CDR1 and CDR2 from the germline V gene are LNHDA and SQIVND (reference sequence). The CDR3 is 16 residues long. Losses at the gene ends were 6 bases for V and 8 bases for J; bases not matched to a gene: 15. Here the CDR3 DNA reads TGTGCCAGTAGCCGAGGCATGGGACAGGGGACGGGAGGCTACACCTTC. Its translation: CASSRGMGQGTGGYTF.

This chain joins TRBV7-3 and TRBJ2-3; 10 nucleotides line up with TRBD2. The germline V gene encodes CDR1 SGHTA and CDR2 FQGTGA. This CDR3 is built from 17 residues. J lost 4 bases, V lost 5 bases, and 12 bases had no gene match. The CDR3 DNA sequence: TGTGCCAGCAGCCCCCGCGGAGCGGGGGGGATTGCAGATACGCAGTATTTT. Protein: CASSPRGAGGIADTQYF.

The chain joins TRBV10-3 to TRBJ2-7; TRBD2 aligns across 8 bases. CDR1 and CDR2 (germline): ENHRY, SYGVKD. Trimming cost V 6 bases and J 2 bases; bases outside gene matches: 6. The CDR3 loop spans 14 amino acids. The CDR3 DNA reads as TGTGCCATCAGAGGGACTAGGCATCCCTACGAGCAGTACTTC. Encoded protein: CAIRGTRHPYEQYF.

CDR3 coding DNA: TGTGCCAGCAGCTCGGGCCGGGGGGAAAGCACAGATACGCAGTATTTT. Translated: CASSSGRGESTDTQYF. V gene TRBV7-6 combines with J gene TRBJ2-3, with TRBD2 matching 7 bases. The CDR3 is 16 amino acids. V shed 4 bases, J shed 0 bases, and the junction held 7 bases outside the gene matches. CDR1 and CDR2 from the germline V gene are SGHVS and FNYEAQ.

The chain joins TRBV7-9 to TRBJ1-2, with D maybe TRBD1 (5 bases). The CDR3 spans 14 residues. Trimming cost V 10 bases and J 8 bases, with 23 bases left between them. Germline V gene lookup returns CDR1 SEHNR and CDR2 FQNEAQ (reference sequence). CDR3 bases: TGTGCCACCGGGGTGGGGACGCTGGTCGGAGGCTACACCTTC. Its translation: CATGVGTLVGGYTF.

The chain is built from TRBV5-1 and TRBJ1-1, with D unresolved. Trimming pared 4 bases from V and 5 bases from J, leaving 12 bases between. Germline CDR1 SGHRS, CDR2 YFSETQ. The CDR3 is 13 residues long. The CDR3 region is CASSPESGTEAFF. CDR3 nucleotides: TGCGCCAGCAGCCCCGAATCGGGAACTGAAGCTTTCTTT.

V is TRBV9 and J is TRBJ1-6; 8 nucleotides agree with TRBD1. The CDR3 runs 15 residues. V was pared by 3 bases and J by 8 bases, with 7 bases of the junction left unmatched. The V gene's germline CDR1 is SGDLS and CDR2 YYNGEE. The CDR3: CASSASGGMDSPLHF. DNA of the CDR3: TGTGCCAGCAGCGCCTCAGGGGGCATGGATTCACCCCTCCACTTT.

The chain joins TRBV15 to TRBJ2-3; TRBD2 agrees at 7 bases. CDR3 size: 14 residues. V dropped 5 bases and J dropped 3; count of bases not matched to a gene: 5. Germline CDR1 is LNHNV and CDR2 is YYDKDF (reference sequence). Written as DNA, the CDR3 is TGTGCCACCAGCGGAGGACTAGGGACAGATACGCAGTATTTT. This codes for CATSGGLGTDTQYF.

This clone was counted a single time. V is TRBV5-1 and J is TRBJ2-3; perhaps D is TRBD1 or TRBD2 (6 bases each). CDR3 size: 15 residues. The V end lost 2 bases, the J end lost 5 bases, and 15 bases lay between the germline ends. The germline V gene has CDR1 SGHRS and CDR2 YFSETQ. In DNA, the CDR3 is TGCGCCAGCAGCTTTGCGGGACAAAGGGGAGATACGCAGTATTTT. Protein: CASSFAGQRGDTQYF.

The DNA of the CDR3 is TGTGCCAGCAGCTTGATCGGGGGAACTAACTATGGCTACACCTTC. This codes for CASSLIGGTNYGYTF. The gene calls are TRBV5-6 and TRBJ1-2; weak D call: TRBD1 (5 bases). Germline V gene data show CDR1 as SGHDT and CDR2 as YYEEEE. V dropped 1 base and J dropped 0 bases, with 10 bases sitting between them. The CDR3 contains 15 residues.

This chain joins TRBV19 and TRBJ1-1, with D possibly being TRBD1 (5 bases). Germline lookup yields CDR1 LNHDA and CDR2 SQIVND (reference sequence). The CDR3 has 15 residues. V dropped 5 bases and J dropped 4 bases, with 17 bases sitting between them. CDR3 in amino acids: CASSSSRVFGTEAFF. The CDR3 nucleotides are TGTGCCAGTAGTTCATCCAGGGTTTTTGGCACTGAAGCTTTCTTT.

This clone came up a few times. This chain joins TRBV7-2 and TRBJ2-1; 8 bases align to TRBD1. The CDR3 has 13 residues. Germline V gene sequence: CDR1 SGHTA, CDR2 FQGNSA. The V segment lost 5 bases and the J segment 10 bases; nucleotides outside the gene matches: 7. CDR3 amino acids: CASSQRTGREQFF. The CDR3 nucleotides are TGTGCCAGCAGCCAGCGGACAGGGCGGGAGCAGTTCTTC.

The chain couples TRBV6-5 to TRBJ2-1; 8 nucleotides match TRBD1. V gave up 5 bases and J gave up 4 bases; unmatched junction bases: 7. The germline gives CDR1 MNHEY, CDR2 SVGAGI. The CDR3 extends over 15 amino acids. The CDR3 spells CASSPQGQDYNEQFF. Written as DNA, the CDR3 is TGTGCCAGCAGTCCCCAGGGACAGGATTACAATGAGCAGTTCTTC.

This chain's CDR3 is CASSQSTGGETQYF. For the CDR3, the DNA is TGTGCCAGCAGCCAATCGACAGGGGGAGAGACCCAGTACTTC. The rearrangement joins TRBV11-2 to TRBJ2-5; 9 bases are a match to TRBD1. The J segment lost 4 bases and the V segment lost 5 bases, leaving 5 bases of the junction unmatched. CDR3 length equals 14 residues. The germline V gene has CDR1 SGHAT and CDR2 FQNNGV.

A remark on this clone: The sample contains more than one DNA sequence encoding this CDR3. The DNA for the CDR3 is TGTGCCATCAGTGGTGGGACCAATCAGCCCCAGCATTTT. Its translation: CAISGGTNQPQHF. The V and J genes are TRBV10-3 and TRBJ1-5; the D gene is possibly TRBD1 (5 bases). CDR3 size: 13 residues. The V gene's germline CDR1 is ENHRY and CDR2 SYGVKD. V was clipped by 4 bases and J by 3 bases, with 7 bases between them.

The chain joins TRBV2 to TRBJ1-1; D remains unclear. The V and J ends lost 5 bases and 2 bases respectively, with 6 bases between them. The germline V gene encodes CDR1 SNHLY and CDR2 FYNNEI. The CDR3 has 12 residues. DNA of the CDR3: TGTGCCAGCAGTTTGTTTAACACTGAAGCTTTCTTT. It specifies CASSLFNTEAFF. The full variable domain, its missing parts supplied by reference TRBV2 and TRBJ1-1, is EPEVTQTPSHQVTQMGQEVILRCVPISNHLYFYWYRQILGQKVEFLVSFYNNEISEKSEIFDDQFSVERPDGSNFTLKIRSTKLEDSAMYFCASSLFNTEAFFGQGTRLTVV.

The sample holds one count of this clone. This chain links TRBV29-1 with TRBJ2-3, with TRBD1 as a possible D gene (6 bases). Germline V gene sequence: CDR1 SQVTM, CDR2 ANQGSEA. The CDR3 consists of 13 residues. The germline V and J ends were trimmed by 5 bases and 4 bases, with 13 bases remaining between them. The CDR3 coding sequence is TGCAGCGTTTCCGAGGGGGTCGCAGATACGCAGTATTTT. Translating it yields CSVSEGVADTQYF.

The rearrangement links TRBV27 to TRBJ2-7; possibly TRBD2 for D (5 bases). Germline V gene data show CDR1 as MNHEY and CDR2 as SMNVEV (reference sequence). CDR3 size: 15 residues. V lost 5 bases and J 0 bases, leaving 14 bases between the germline ends. The CDR3 protein is CASSRAARSSYEQYF. In DNA form, the CDR3 reads TGTGCCAGCAGTAGAGCGGCCCGGAGCTCCTACGAGCAGTACTTC.

This rearrangement joins TRBV2 to TRBJ2-7; perhaps D is TRBD1 or TRBD2 (6 bases each). Germline V gives CDR1 SNHLY, CDR2 FYNNEI. The CDR3 totals 16 residues. The V end was cut by 5 bases, the J end by 0 bases, with 17 bases between. The CDR3 protein is CASSPNIGGSSYEQYF. The CDR3 bases are TGTGCCAGCAGTCCCAATATAGGGGGGAGCTCCTACGAGCAGTACTTC.

The rearrangement uses TRBV5-4 and TRBJ2-2; 10 bases align to TRBD1. Germline V CDR1 and CDR2: SGHNT, YYREEE (reference sequence). This CDR3 region has 16 residues. The ends lost 4 bases at V and 4 bases at J; junction bases unmatched: 7. The CDR3 sequence is CASSPWDRGGTGELFF. CDR3 in DNA: TGTGCCAGCAGCCCATGGGACAGGGGTGGCACCGGGGAGCTGTTTTTT.

The table lists this clone with a count of one. This chain links TRBV28 with TRBJ1-5; D gene unclear. Per the germline V gene, CDR1 is MDHEN and CDR2 is SYDVKM. This CDR3 has 16 amino acids. The V end was cut by 1 base, the J end by 4 bases, with 14 bases between. CDR3 sequence: CASSLYRGSGNQPQHF. The CDR3 DNA reads as TGTGCCAGCAGTTTATATCGAGGGAGCGGAAATCAGCCCCAGCATTTT.

This chain links TRBV12-2 with TRBJ2-7. TRBV12-2 corresponds to a pseudogene. The CDR3 contains 9 residues. The CDR3 loop is CASRLALGF. The CDR3 nucleotides are TGTGCAAGTCGCTTAGCGCTTGGGTTC.

V is TRBV7-8 and J is TRBJ1-3; the D is unclear. V was cut by 1 base and J by 3 bases, with 4 bases left in between. Germline CDR1 SGHVS, CDR2 FQNEAQ. This CDR3 is built from 13 residues. The CDR3 nucleotides read TGTGCCAGCAGCTTAGGTGGTGGAAACACCATATATTTT. Translated, it gives CASSLGGGNTIYF.

V gene TRBV28 combines with J gene TRBJ2-2; TRBD2 aligns across 10 bases. Germline V CDR1 and CDR2: MDHEN, SYDVKM. Trimming cost V 5 bases and J 6 bases; bases outside gene matches: 6. The CDR3 is 15 residues long. The CDR3 nucleotides read TGTGCCAGCAGTACCGGGACTAGCGTATCCGGGGAGCTGTTTTTT. Its protein is CASSTGTSVSGELFF.